This T cell receptor (beta chain) came from a study of T cell repertoires in cytomegalovirus infection. The overall study: Use of recently identified HLA-C-restricted and well-studied HLA-B-restricted CMV epitopes was part of the study. CMV infection together with matching HLA type was indicated by public TCR beta signatures. Findings and caveats of the study: Cumulative public TCR beta family frequency identified carriers of CMV plus the relevant HLA.

This CDR3 has 14 residues. Trimming cost V 6 bases and J 4 bases; bases outside gene matches: 7. From germline, CDR1 is DFQATT and CDR2 SNEGSKA (reference sequence). TCRdb redid the calling of the reads with MiXCR, one entry per CDR3 protein. The sample records approximately 300,000 distinct CDR3 sequences, just under 25% being singletons. A note on this clonotype: Its antigen is as yet unknown.

This rearrangement joins TRBV20-1 to TRBJ2-3; the match to TRBD2 covers 10 bases. This TCR derives from a human donor in good health (CMV status not recorded). Some clones in this sample may be carry-over from other donors' samples. The specimen was cultured PBMCs, collected from culture after CMV antigen stimulation. The CDR3 DNA reads as TGCAGTGCCACCCTCGGACTAGCGGCAGATACGCAGTATTTT. This translates into CSATLGLAADTQYF.